Following are 10 T cell receptor beta chains from one sample sequenced in a study of beta chain features in type 1 diabetes. Study-level findings and limits: Shorter TCRB CDR3s, moderately but significantly so, were found in Type 1 diabetes patients in all four CD4+ subsets.

Their target antigens are unknown. The isolated RNA, all of it, was reverse transcribed, so expressed TCRB transcripts were what got sequenced. Repertoires were generated with immunoSEQ multiplex PCR, while TCRdb's copy carries only in-frame clones and drops some. The repertoire has around 340,000 clones, over 7% of them found once; the top ten carry 1%. Sample: central memory CD4+ T cells from blood. The source is a man aged 25 to 40 with type 1 diabetes.

This clone showed up many times. This chain joins TRBV6-1 and TRBJ2-1, with D unresolved. With 0 bases removed from V and 12 bases from J, the gap between germline ends came to 6 bases. Germline V gene data show CDR1 as MNHNS and CDR2 as SASEGT. The CDR3 runs to 11 residues. The CDR3 bases are TGTGCCAGCAGTGAAGCAGGAAGGCAGTTCTTC. It yields the protein CASSEAGRQFF.

The gene calls are TRBV5-4 and TRBJ2-2; no clear D. The ends were cut back, 3 bases at V and 9 bases at J, with 6 bases in the middle. Germline assignment: CDR1 SGHNT and CDR2 YYREEE (reference sequence). The CDR3 runs 11 residues. CDR3 nucleotide sequence: TGTGCCAGCAGCTCGAGGAGGGAGCTGTTTTTT. Its protein product is CASSSRRELFF. Drawing the rest from reference TRBV5-4 and TRBJ2-2, the complete variable domain is ETGVTQSPTHLIKTRGQQVTLRCSSQSGHNTVSWYQQALGQGPQFIFQYYREEENGRGNFPPRFSGLQFPNYSSELNVNALELDDSALYLCASSSRRELFFGEGSRLTVL.

A few counts support this clone. The CDR3 bases are TGTGCCAGCAGTGACGCTAGCGGGGGGATCACAGATACGCAGTATTTT. It encodes CASSDASGGITDTQYF. The chain uses TRBV2 and TRBJ2-3; 11 nucleotides align to TRBD2. Germline V gives CDR1 SNHLY, CDR2 FYNNEI. The ends lost 3 bases at V and 2 bases at J; junction bases unmatched: 4. The CDR3 spans 16 residues.

The V call is TRBV7-2, the J call TRBJ2-3; TRBD1 aligns across 10 bases. CDR1 and CDR2 from the germline V gene are SGHTA and FQGNSA. J lost 6 bases, V lost 4 bases, and 7 bases had no gene match. This CDR3 comprises 15 residues. The CDR3 bases are TGTGCCAGCAGCTCGCGACAGGGGGCGGGGGATACGCAGTATTTT. Its translation is CASSSRQGAGDTQYF.

This clone was seen once. The rearrangement links TRBV6-1 to TRBJ1-2, with 8 bases that match TRBD1. The ends lost 10 bases at V and 3 bases at J; junction bases unmatched: 7. CDR1 is MNHNS and CDR2 is SASEGT in the germline V gene. This CDR3 contains 13 residues. The CDR3 DNA reads TGTGCCACCCGTGCACAGGGGGACTATGGCTACACCTTC. Its translation is CATRAQGDYGYTF.

The chain recombines TRBV5-4 with TRBJ2-1; TRBD1 matches 7 bases. Germline CDR1 reads SGHNT; CDR2 reads YYREEE (reference sequence). The CDR3 extends over 14 amino acids. V gave up 6 bases and J gave up 4 bases; unmatched junction bases: 7. CDR3 in amino acids: CASMDRTGYNEQFF. CDR3 DNA sequence: TGTGCCAGCATGGACAGGACCGGGTACAATGAGCAGTTCTTC. Based on the CDR3 plus reference TRBV5-4 and TRBJ2-1, the full variable domain is ETGVTQSPTHLIKTRGQQVTLRCSSQSGHNTVSWYQQALGQGPQFIFQYYREEENGRGNFPPRFSGLQFPNYSSELNVNALELDDSALYLCASMDRTGYNEQFFGPGTRLTVL.

This clone has more than one count but fewer than ten. The chain recombines TRBV7-2 with TRBJ2-1, with TRBD2 as a possible D gene (6 bases). CDR1 and CDR2 (germline): SGHTA, FQGNSA. The CDR3 contains 11 residues. V lost 5 bases, J lost 10 bases, and 9 bases lay in between. CDR3 nucleotide sequence: TGTGCCAGCAGCCCGGAGGGGGAGCAGTTCTTC. Amino acid sequence: CASSPEGEQFF.

This clone has more than one count but fewer than ten. Here the CDR3 reads CASSAQELSGNTIYF. The CDR3 DNA sequence: TGTGCCAGTAGTGCCCAGGAGCTCTCTGGAAACACCATATATTTT. The chain uses TRBV19 and TRBJ1-3, with D unclear. The CDR3 is 15 residues long. The V end was cut by 5 bases, the J end by 0 bases, with 11 bases between. The germline gives CDR1 LNHDA, CDR2 SQIVND (reference sequence).

The chain uses TRBV29-1 and TRBJ2-5, with 9 nucleotides matching TRBD1. The last part of the DNA fits TRBJ2-7 better; the J call may be wrong. This CDR3 comprises 11 residues. Germline CDR1 reads SQVTM; CDR2 reads ANQGSEA. The CDR3 bases are TGCAGCGTGCGACAGGGGGACGAGCAGTACTTC. This translates into CSVRQGDEQYF.

The J gene is TRBJ2-1, the V gene TRBV19, with D tentatively TRBD2 (6 bases). The CDR3 totals 16 residues. With 6 bases removed from V and 1 base from J, the gap between germline ends came to 16 bases. Germline loops: CDR1 LNHDA, CDR2 SQIVND (reference sequence). Here the CDR3 DNA reads TGTGCCAGTAGCTTTGGGAGGCCCAGGTCCTACAATGAGCAGTTCTTC. It translates to CASSFGRPRSYNEQFF.